This TCR beta chain comes out of a study of cytomegalovirus exposure and HLA in healthy donors. Study-wide points: In an earlier analysis, most TCR beta V segments were productive about 90% or about 30% of the time. Follow-up analysis later connected one missense variant in DCLRE1C with trimming of TCR beta V- and J-genes.

PCR primers comprised 60 Vbeta and 13 Jbeta primers. Here immunoSEQ multiplex PCR was the method, and the copy in TCRdb shows in-frame clones only, minus some. Seen here are about 130,000 clones, approximately 78% observed once, and the top ten hold about 3%. This CDR3 spans 13 amino acids. Germline CDR1 and CDR2: SNHLY and FYNNEI. Trimming took off 7 bases at V and 3 bases at J, with 11 bases between the two ends. This clone has more than one count but fewer than ten. As yet, its antigen is unknown. The chain carries TRBV2 and TRBJ2-3; D is possibly TRBD2 (5 bases). The origin of this receptor is a human donor in good health. The specimen was PBMCs. CDR3 sequence: CASNGLWTDTQYF. The CDR3 DNA reads as TGTGCCAGCAACGGACTGTGGACAGATACGCAGTATTTT.